The present T cell receptor beta chain was sequenced within a study of cytomegalovirus exposure and HLA in healthy donors. Points from the study as a whole: The likely explanation for a cluster of highly shared sequence variants was sequencing artifact. Later analysis associated a missense DCLRE1C variant with TCR beta V- and J-gene trimming.

Amplification used 60 Vbeta primers and 13 Jbeta primers. TCRdb keeps only in-frame clones here, not all; method: immunoSEQ multiplex PCR. The table has under 200,000 clones, roughly 79% seen once. Remarks on this clone: The target antigen is unknown.

The germline V gene encodes CDR1 MNHEY and CDR2 SVGAGI. The germline V and J ends were trimmed by 6 bases and 1 base, with 9 bases remaining between them. CDR3 length equals 13 residues. This receptor was taken from a male donor in good health and CMV-seropositive. The source material was PBMCs. This chain uses TRBV6-5 with TRBJ1-2; no clear D gene. CDR3 DNA: TGTGCCAGCAGCCTGACACTTAACTATGGCTACACCTTC. This codes for CASSLTLNYGYTF.